This is a list of T cell receptor beta chains from one sample in a study of blood T cell repertoires in COVID-19. Sequencing used immunoSEQ multiplex PCR; TCRdb keeps in-frame clones, though not all of them. Of around 93,000 clones detected, approximately 90% appear once; the ten largest clones hold roughly 15%. Sequencing was carried out using peripheral blood. Every receptor here comes from a human donor in a cohort sampled during active COVID-19. CDR3s include the opening cysteine and the closing phenylalanine or tryptophan. D genes are given only for firm matches. Not all rows give a size; the values are once, few, many and, for expanded clones, a class.

v_call	d_call	clone_size	j_call	cdr3_aa	cdr3_nt
TRBV27	-	-	TRBJ2-1	CASRRRENEQFF	TGTGCCAGCAGACGTAGGGAGAATGAGCAGTTCTTC
TRBV5-1	TRBD1	-	TRBJ1-3	CASSPFGGQGAGNTIYF	TGCGCCAGCAGCCCATTTGGGGGACAGGGTGCTGGAAACACCATATATTTT
TRBV5-4	TRBD2	-	TRBJ2-7	CASSLEASGPYEQYF	TGTGCCAGCAGCTTGGAGGCTAGCGGCCCCTACGAGCAGTACTTC
TRBV7-3	-	few	TRBJ2-3	CASSSKGGTDTQYF	TGTGCCAGCAGCTCCAAGGGGGGGACAGATACGCAGTATTTT
TRBV6-2/TRBV6-3	-	-	TRBJ2-4	CASSSAGGQKNIQYF	TGTGCCAGCAGTTCCGCGGGCGGCCAGAAAAACATTCAGTACTTC
TRBV7-9	-	few	TRBJ1-2	CASSLELNYGYTF	TGTGCCAGCAGCTTAGAGCTAAACTATGGCTACACCTTC
TRBV28	TRBD1	-	TRBJ2-2	CASSYRGKGAGELFF	TGTGCCAGCAGTTACAGGGGGAAGGGTGCCGGGGAGCTGTTTTTT
TRBV24-1	-	-	TRBJ2-1	CATSEGRASYNEQFF	TGTGCCACCAGTGAGGGCAGAGCCTCCTACAATGAGCAGTTCTTC
TRBV9	-	-	TRBJ2-5	CASSVDSAGTQYF	TGTGCCAGCAGCGTAGATTCGGCGGGGACCCAGTACTTC
TRBV30	-	once	TRBJ1-1	CAWSVSVNTEAFF	TGTGCCTGGAGTGTTTCTGTGAACACTGAAGCTTTCTTT
TRBV6-2/TRBV6-3	-	-	TRBJ1-1	CASSSDSEREEAFF	TGTGCCAGCAGTTCTGACAGCGAGCGAGAAGAAGCTTTCTTT
TRBV18	TRBD1	once	TRBJ2-5	CASSPPTGQGGDQETQYF	TGTGCCAGCTCACCACCTACTGGACAGGGTGGGGACCAAGAGACCCAGTACTTC
TRBV25-1	TRBD2	-	TRBJ2-1	CASSGFGLAATNEQFF	TGTGCCAGCAGTGGGTTTGGTCTAGCGGCGACGAATGAGCAGTTCTTC
TRBV3-1/TRBV3-2	-	-	TRBJ1-1	CASSQTGHSNTEAFF	TGTGCCAGCAGCCAAACCGGACATTCTAACACTGAAGCTTTCTTT
TRBV21-1	-	-	TRBJ1-1	CASKHPRDREGSEAFF	TGTGCCAGCAAGCACCCGAGGGACAGGGAAGGGTCTGAAGCTTTCTTT
TRBV19	TRBD2	once	TRBJ2-3	CASNPRLAGTDTQYF	TGTGCCAGTAATCCGAGACTAGCGGGAACAGATACGCAGTATTTT
TRBV10-3	-	once	TRBJ1-2	CAIRGGDYGYTF	TGTGCCATACGGGGAGGAGATTATGGCTACACCTTC